These 22 T cell receptor beta chains came from one sample sequenced in a study of regulatory T cells in long-lasting Graves disease. Time point defined: newly diagnosed GD, antithyroid drugs for less than 3 months. Extracted PBMC RNA gave rise to the TCR library. Through Arm-PCR of CDR3 regions and iRepertoire HTBI primers, TCR beta libraries were built. TCRdb reprocessed the multiplex PCR reads with MiXCR, giving one entry per CDR3 protein. This table holds fewer than 350,000 distinct CDR3 sequences, 18% found once. Source: peripheral blood mononuclear cells (PBMCs), taken at new diagnosis, from a patient treated with antithyroid drugs. The receptors originated from a female donor with Graves disease.

This clonotype appeared many times. The CDR3 here is CASSEALGRDGYEQYF. CDR3 nucleotides: TGTGCCAGCAGTGAAGCGCTTGGGCGGGACGGCTACGAGCAGTACTTC. The chain couples TRBV2 to TRBJ2-7, with a tentative D call TRBD2 (6 bases). CDR1 is SNHLY, CDR2 FYNNEI, per germline. The CDR3 extends over 16 amino acids. The V and J ends lost 0 bases and 3 bases respectively, with 15 bases between them.

This clonotype came up many times. The gene calls are TRBV11-3 and TRBJ2-3, with 12 positions matching TRBD2. Germline V gives CDR1 SGHNT, CDR2 YENEEA. The CDR3 spans 16 residues. The J segment lost 6 bases and the V segment lost 1 base, leaving 5 bases of the junction unmatched. CDR3 loop: CASSLGTSGIWDTQYF. CDR3 sequence (DNA): TGTGCCAGCAGCTTAGGGACTAGCGGGATATGGGATACGCAGTATTTT.

This clonotype was picked up a small number of times. The chain combines TRBV28 with TRBJ2-4; D unclear. The CDR3 extends over 15 amino acids. Trimming removed 2 bases at V and 2 bases at J, with 10 bases between. CDR1 and CDR2 (germline): MDHEN, SYDVKM. In nucleotides, the CDR3 is TGTGCCAGCAGTTTAGTGCACTTGTCCAAAAACATTCAGTACTTC. It encodes CASSLVHLSKNIQYF.

As regards this clonotype: A junction boundary mismatches the germline segment, possibly from a read error. J is TRBJ1-3 and V is TRBV5-1; possible D gene TRBD1, 5 bases. The CDR3 has 15 amino acids. Germline V CDR1 and CDR2: SGHRS, YFSETQ. In nucleotides, the CDR3 is TGCGCCAACAGCCCCGGGGGAAGAGCTGGAAACACCATATATTTT. Amino acids: CANSPGGRAGNTIYF.

This clonotype was observed a handful of times. The chain uses TRBV12-3 or TRBV12-4 and TRBJ2-7; 9 bases line up with TRBD1. J lost 6 bases, V lost 5 bases, and 11 bases had no gene match. CDR3 length: 15 amino acids. As DNA, the CDR3 is TGTGCCAGCAGTACTGGACAGGGGACATCCATCGAGCAGTACTTC. This sequence encodes CASSTGQGTSIEQYF.

This clonotype was detected ten times or more. As DNA, the CDR3 is TGTGCCAGCAGCACTAGCGGGAGGGCGTACGAGCAGTACTTC. Protein: CASSTSGRAYEQYF. This rearrangement joins TRBV2 to TRBJ2-7; the match to TRBD2 covers 13 bases. Germline V gives CDR1 SNHLY, CDR2 FYNNEI. J lost 4 bases, V lost 6 bases, and 3 bases had no gene match. The CDR3 sequence is 14 residues long.

CDR3 sequence reads: CASSQGIFTGTEDSNQPQHF. The CDR3 DNA follows: TGCGCCAGCAGCCAAGGGATTTTTACCGGGACAGAGGATAGCAATCAGCCCCAGCATTTT. The gene calls are TRBV4-1 and TRBJ1-5, with 7 bases fitting TRBD1. V trimming: 1 base; J trimming: 0 bases; junction bases outside the gene matches: 15. Germline V lookup: CDR1 MGHRA, CDR2 YSYEKL. This CDR3 has 20 amino acids.

In its sample, this clonotype was seen many times. The chain is built from TRBV10-3 and TRBJ1-1, with D perhaps TRBD1 (6 bases). Germline CDR1 is ENHRY and CDR2 is SYGVKD. Trimming removed 0 bases at V and 1 base at J, with 9 bases between. The CDR3 totals 15 residues. The CDR3 DNA sequence: TGTGCCATCAGTGAGTCGAGGACAGAGAACACTGAAGCTTTCTTT. Translation gives CAISESRTENTEAFF.

This clonotype has a count of ten or more. The rearrangement joins TRBV5-1 to TRBJ1-5; TRBD1 matches 7 bases. Germline trimming cut 3 bases from V and 5 bases from J; bases unmatched to any gene: 5. From germline, CDR1 is SGHRS and CDR2 YFSETQ. The CDR3 contains 14 residues. CDR3 sequence: CASSSTTGDQPQHF. Here the CDR3 DNA reads TGCGCCAGCAGCTCGACTACAGGGGATCAGCCCCAGCATTTT.

This clonotype came up many times. This rearrangement joins TRBV28 to TRBJ1-4; unclear D gene. This CDR3 comprises 14 residues. V gave up 6 bases and J gave up 0 bases, with 8 bases separating them. Germline assignment: CDR1 MDHEN and CDR2 SYDVKM. CDR3 bases: TGTGCCAGCAGCCCGATAACAACTAATGAAAAACTGTTTTTT. This sequence encodes CASSPITTNEKLFF. The full variable domain, completed using reference TRBV28 and TRBJ1-4, is DVKVTQSSRYLVKRTGEKVFLECVQDMDHENMFWYRQDPGLGLRLIYFSYDVKMKEKGDIPEGYSVSREKKERFSLILESASTNQTSMYLCASSPITTNEKLFFGSGTQLSVL.

This clonotype was seen many times. The chain employs TRBV12-3 or TRBV12-4 and TRBJ2-1, with 12 bases aligning to TRBD2. The junction had 7 bases not matched to a gene; V was cut back by 3 bases and J by 7 bases. The CDR3 sequence is 16 residues long. The CDR3 coding sequence is TGTGCCAGCAGTTTTAGACTAGCGGGAGTCGTAAATGAGCAGTTCTTC. Residues: CASSFRLAGVVNEQFF.

This clonotype showed up just once. This sequence joins TRBV5-1 and TRBJ1-5; TRBD1 matches at 7 bases. V lost 0 bases and J lost 6; bases outside the gene matches: 6. The CDR3 is made up of 15 amino acids. Germline CDR1 reads SGHRS; CDR2 reads YFSETQ. The CDR3 region has the DNA TGCGCCAGCAGCTTGGGAGGGACAGAAGGTCAGCCCCAGCATTTT. Its protein is CASSLGGTEGQPQHF.

This clonotype turned up a few times. The genes are TRBV14 and TRBJ2-5; 14 bases are a match to TRBD2. The CDR3 length is 18 residues. With 4 bases clipped from V and 5 bases from J, the junction kept 12 bases outside the gene matches. Germline CDR1 SGHDN, CDR2 FVKESK. The CDR3 region has the DNA TGTGCCAGCAGCCCGGGACTAGCGGGAGCAATTTTGGCGGAGACCCAGTACTTC. It codes for CASSPGLAGAILAETQYF.

V gene TRBV3-1 combines with J gene TRBJ2-5; 8 nucleotides match TRBD2. The germline V gene has CDR1 LGHDT and CDR2 YNNKEL (reference sequence). V gave up 0 bases and J gave up 6 bases; unmatched junction bases: 6. This CDR3 contains 15 residues. CDR3 residues: CASSQDRLAIKTQYF. CDR3 DNA sequence: TGTGCCAGCAGCCAAGACCGACTAGCGATAAAGACCCAGTACTTC.

This clonotype was seen more than once but under ten times. This chain joins TRBV6-5 and TRBJ2-6; D is uncertain. V lost 0 bases and J lost 12, with 12 bases in between. Germline assignment: CDR1 MNHEY and CDR2 SVGAGI. The CDR3 contains 14 residues. Here the CDR3 reads CASSYSGKSPVLTF. For the CDR3, the DNA is TGTGCCAGCAGTTACTCGGGCAAGTCCCCCGTCCTGACTTTC.

This clonotype was counted at least ten times. The chain uses TRBV19 and TRBJ1-1; D possibly corresponds to TRBD1 (5 bases). The CDR3 is 16 residues long. With 5 bases removed from V and 3 bases from J, the gap between germline ends came to 19 bases. Germline loops: CDR1 LNHDA, CDR2 SQIVND (reference sequence). Written as DNA, the CDR3 is TGTGCCAGTAGTTCAATGGGGAGGCGGGGGGACACTGAAGCTTTCTTT. Translating gives CASSSMGRRGDTEAFF.

On this clonotype: A much larger clone is a single base away; this may be a read error. The chain recombines TRBV20-1 with TRBJ2-3; 13 bases map to TRBD2. The CDR3 length is 16 residues. Germline CDR1 reads DFQATT; CDR2 reads SNEGSKA (reference sequence). CDR3 loop: CNARGGLAGRTDTQYF. CDR3 coding DNA: TGCAATGCTAGAGGGGGACTAGCGGGACGCACAGATACGCAGTATTTT.

The chain couples TRBV6-1 to TRBJ2-1; D may be TRBD2 (5 bases). With 3 bases removed from V and 0 bases from J, the gap between germline ends came to 9 bases. The CDR3 totals 15 residues. The germline V gene has CDR1 MNHNS and CDR2 SASEGT. CDR3 nucleotides: TGTGCCAGCAGTGATTGGGAGAGCTCCTACAATGAGCAGTTCTTC. Residues: CASSDWESSYNEQFF.

This clonotype was detected ten times or more. The genes are TRBV7-3 and TRBJ2-7; 10 bases match TRBD2. Germline-derived CDR1 and CDR2 are SGHTA and FQGTGA. V gave up 2 bases and J gave up 2 bases; unmatched junction bases: 3. This CDR3 is built from 15 residues. CDR3: CASSLGGTSAYEQYF. The DNA of the CDR3 is TGTGCCAGCAGCTTAGGCGGGACTAGCGCCTACGAGCAGTACTTC.

The chain carries TRBV28 and TRBJ1-2; the D gene is possibly TRBD1 (6 bases). Trimming took off 3 bases at V and 7 bases at J, with 18 bases between the two ends. Per the germline V gene, CDR1 is MDHEN and CDR2 is SYDVKM. The CDR3 loop spans 15 amino acids. The CDR3 DNA sequence: TGTGCCAGCAGTTTGGACCGGACAGACCCTAGTGGCTACACCTTC. Its protein is CASSLDRTDPSGYTF.

This clonotype was recorded many times. The chain uses TRBV11-1 and TRBJ2-5, with D uncertain. This CDR3 region has 16 residues. Deletions cut 2 bases from V and 3 bases from J, with 16 bases between. Germline V gene lookup returns CDR1 SGHAT and CDR2 FQDESV (reference sequence). CDR3: CASSLWRLEVEETQYF. CDR3 nucleotide sequence: TGTGCCAGCAGCTTATGGCGGTTAGAAGTAGAAGAGACCCAGTACTTC.

V is TRBV9 and J is TRBJ2-3; D might be TRBD2 (5 bases). The CDR3 extends over 15 amino acids. Between the trimmed V and J ends, which lost 0 bases and 2 bases, there was a span of 10 bases. The germline V gene encodes CDR1 SGDLS and CDR2 YYNGEE. The CDR3 DNA reads TGTGCCAGCAGCGTAGCTGAGACTAACACAGATACGCAGTATTTT. Encoded protein: CASSVAETNTDTQYF.